These 30 T cell receptor beta chains came from one sample sequenced in a study of response to subunit inactivated influenza vaccine. TCRdb reprocessed the RT-PCR reads with MiXCR, giving one entry per CDR3 protein. In the table there are some 520,000 distinct CDR3 sequences, about 15% of which are singletons. The sequencing used CD4+ T cells sorted from PBMCs, collected around 25 months after vaccination. These receptors came from a man between 50 and 69 years old who received an inactivated influenza vaccine.

The CDR3 bases are TGTGCCAGCAGTTTAGGGGGGAGGGGGCCCTACAATGAGCAGTTCTTC. Translating it yields CASSLGGRGPYNEQFF. The rearrangement uses TRBV12-3 or TRBV12-4 and TRBJ2-1, with D perhaps TRBD1 or TRBD2 (7 bases each). The CDR3 spans 16 residues. V was pared by 1 base and J by 2 bases, with 12 bases between.

About this clonotype itself: A read error may explain this, as a much larger clone is one base away. The chain has TRBV9 and TRBJ2-2; D gene uncertain. Trimming cost V 0 bases and J 7 bases, with 10 bases left between them. This CDR3 contains 14 residues. From germline, CDR1 is SGDLS and CDR2 YYNGEE. In DNA, the CDR3 is TGTGCCAGCAGCGTAGCTGCCGACGTCGGGGAGCTGTTTTTT. Residues: CASSVAADVGELFF.

In this sample, this clonotype turned up a few times. This chain joins TRBV4-1 and TRBJ1-1, with D possibly matching TRBD1 (6 bases). V lost 2 bases, J lost 5 bases, and 9 bases lay in between. CDR1 is MGHRA and CDR2 is YSYEKL in the germline V gene. The CDR3 is 13 residues long. The CDR3, as DNA: TGCGCCAGCAGCCAAAACAGGGTTACTGAAGCTTTCTTT. This codes for CASSQNRVTEAFF.

The V and J genes are TRBV4-2 and TRBJ2-3, with 7 bases lining up with TRBD2. J gave up 5 bases and V 1 base, and 6 bases lay outside the gene matches. The CDR3 extends over 15 amino acids. Germline CDR1 is LGHNA and CDR2 is YNFKEQ. The CDR3 sequence: CASSQAAGVQDTQYF. The CDR3 DNA reads TGTGCCAGCAGCCAAGCGGCGGGAGTTCAAGATACGCAGTATTTT.

The chain has TRBV5-6 and TRBJ1-5; D not certain. V was pared by 1 base and J by 4 bases, with 21 bases between. Germline CDR1 is SGHDT and CDR2 is YYEEEE. This CDR3 region has 18 residues. The CDR3 reads CASSLNGDRLVRNQPQHF. CDR3 DNA: TGTGCCAGCAGCTTGAATGGGGATCGGTTGGTGCGAAATCAGCCCCAGCATTTT.

In this sample, this clonotype turned up a few times. The genes are TRBV10-3 and TRBJ1-1; weak D call: TRBD1 (5 bases). Germline assignment: CDR1 ENHRY and CDR2 SYGVKD. The CDR3 totals 13 residues. Between the trimmed V and J ends, which lost 6 bases and 1 base, there was a span of 9 bases. CDR3 in amino acids: CAISSDKNTEAFF. The CDR3 DNA reads as TGTGCCATCAGCTCGGACAAGAACACTGAAGCTTTCTTT.

This clonotype was observed a handful of times. V and J are TRBV20-1 and TRBJ2-7, with 11 positions matching TRBD2. Germline trimming cut 6 bases from V and 4 bases from J; bases unmatched to any gene: 8. Germline loops: CDR1 DFQATT, CDR2 SNEGSKA (reference sequence). The CDR3 extends over 14 amino acids. This CDR3 is CSAARLAGLYEQYF. The DNA of the CDR3 is TGCAGTGCAGCACGACTAGCGGGGCTGTACGAGCAGTACTTC.

The chain uses TRBV20-1 and TRBJ2-6, with D unclear. This CDR3 is built from 12 residues. V lost 5 bases and J lost 0, with 2 bases in between. The germline V gene encodes CDR1 DFQATT and CDR2 SNEGSKA (reference sequence). CDR3 amino acids: CSADSGANVLTF. The CDR3 bases are TGCAGTGCTGACTCTGGGGCCAACGTCCTGACTTTC.

This clonotype has ten or more counts. This rearrangement joins TRBV7-8 to TRBJ2-7; TRBD1 agrees at 7 bases. V gave up 5 bases and J gave up 4 bases; unmatched junction bases: 2. Germline V gene data show CDR1 as SGHVS and CDR2 as FQNEAQ. The CDR3 length is 12 residues. The CDR3, as DNA: TGTGCCAGCAGCAGGGGACAGTACGAGCAGTACTTC. This codes for CASSRGQYEQYF. The full variable domain, with the rest looked up from reference TRBV7-8 and TRBJ2-7, is GAGVSQSPRYKVAKRGQDVALRCDPISGHVSLFWYQQALGQGPEFLTYFQNEAQLDKSGLPSDRFFAERPEGSVSTLKIQRTQQEDSAVYLCASSRGQYEQYFGPGTRLTVT.

The J gene is TRBJ1-1, the V gene TRBV3-1; 8 positions match TRBD1. The CDR3 spans 14 residues. CDR1 and CDR2 (germline): LGHDT, YNNKEL (reference sequence). Trimming removed 1 base from V and 11 bases from J; junction bases left unmatched: 9. The DNA for the CDR3 is TGTGCCAGCAGCCAAGTTGGACAGGGAGGGAAGGCTTTCTTT. Protein product: CASSQVGQGGKAFF.

This clonotype turned up a few times. The V call is TRBV20-1, the J call TRBJ1-2; 7 bases are shared with TRBD1. Germline CDR1 is DFQATT and CDR2 is SNEGSKA (reference sequence). The ends lost 6 bases at V and 0 bases at J; junction bases unmatched: 16. The length of the CDR3 is 17 residues. The CDR3 region is CSATVDRVRGTNYGYTF. CDR3 coding DNA: TGCAGTGCAACCGTCGACAGGGTTAGGGGAACTAACTATGGCTACACCTTC.

The chain joins TRBV30 to TRBJ2-7, with D possibly being TRBD1 or TRBD2 (5 bases each). CDR3 length: 15 residues. Germline CDR1 is GTSNPN and CDR2 is SVGIG (reference sequence). The V and J ends lost 3 bases and 2 bases respectively, with 17 bases between them. The CDR3 spells CAWSEGTARPYEQYF. CDR3 in DNA: TGTGCCTGGAGCGAAGGGACCGCTCGGCCCTACGAGCAGTACTTC.

This chain uses TRBV5-1 with TRBJ2-5, with 9 positions matching TRBD2. Trimming removed 3 bases from V and 5 bases from J; junction bases left unmatched: 11. From germline, CDR1 is SGHRS and CDR2 YFSETQ. The CDR3 has 16 amino acids. CDR3 coding DNA: TGCGCCAGCAGCTATCTCCCTAGCGGGGCGACGGAGACCCAGTACTTC. Translating it yields CASSYLPSGATETQYF.

V gene TRBV7-9 combines with J gene TRBJ2-5; D may be TRBD1 (5 bases). The germline V gene has CDR1 SEHNR and CDR2 FQNEAQ (reference sequence). V lost 5 bases and J 4 bases, leaving 14 bases between the germline ends. This CDR3 is built from 14 residues. As DNA, the CDR3 is TGTGCCAGCAGCACCCAGACAGTAGGAGAGACCCAGTACTTC. It is translated as CASSTQTVGETQYF.

The J gene is TRBJ2-1, the V gene TRBV20-1, with TRBD1 matching 9 bases. V shed 3 bases and J 9 bases; nucleotides not matched to a gene: 15. Germline CDR1 reads DFQATT; CDR2 reads SNEGSKA (reference sequence). This CDR3 is 16 amino acids long. The CDR3 spells CSASVLGTGSVVEQFF. CDR3 DNA: TGCAGTGCTAGTGTACTCGGGACAGGGTCTGTAGTTGAGCAGTTCTTC.

The sample holds a few counts of this clonotype. The V gene is TRBV28, the J gene TRBJ2-5; 8 nucleotides agree with TRBD1. This CDR3 has 15 residues. Germline values: CDR1 MDHEN, CDR2 SYDVKM. With V trimmed by 5 bases and J by 3 bases, 8 bases remained unmatched. CDR3 sequence (DNA): TGTGCCAGCAGTCCCTGGACAGGGAGAAAAGAGACCCAGTACTTC. Encoded protein: CASSPWTGRKETQYF.

This clonotype was recorded many times. The chain links TRBV4-2 to TRBJ2-3, with TRBD1 as a possible D gene (5 bases). CDR1 and CDR2 from the germline V gene are LGHNA and YNFKEQ. Trimming took off 3 bases at V and 8 bases at J, with 12 bases between the two ends. The CDR3 is 13 residues long. CDR3 amino acids: CASSQTDFGTQYF. Here the CDR3 DNA reads TGTGCCAGCAGCCAGACAGATTTCGGTACGCAGTATTTT.

The rearrangement joins TRBV15 to TRBJ2-3, with 12 bases that match TRBD2. The CDR3 extends over 16 amino acids. The J segment lost 2 bases and the V segment lost 3 bases, leaving 3 bases of the junction unmatched. The germline V gene has CDR1 LNHNV and CDR2 YYDKDF (reference sequence). The CDR3 is CATSSWTSGITDTQYF. The CDR3 DNA reads TGTGCCACCAGCAGTTGGACTAGCGGGATCACAGATACGCAGTATTTT.

The gene calls are TRBV5-1 and TRBJ2-6; D may be TRBD1 (7 bases). Germline V gives CDR1 SGHRS, CDR2 YFSETQ. Trimming shortened V by 6 bases and J by 0 bases, and 13 bases separated the two germline ends. The CDR3 covers 16 residues. CDR3 in DNA: TGCGCCAGCATGGAGGGGGCTGGCTCTGGGGCCAACGTCCTGACTTTC. Protein product: CASMEGAGSGANVLTF.

The CDR3 sequence: CATQRNTEAFF. The CDR3 coding sequence is TGTGCCACACAGAGGAACACTGAAGCTTTCTTT. V usage is TRBV25-1 and J usage is TRBJ1-1; no clear D. Germline-derived CDR1 and CDR2 are MGHDK and SYGVNS. The CDR3 is 11 amino acids. V was clipped by 10 bases and J by 1 base, with 7 bases between them.

This clonotype has just a few counts. The chain recombines TRBV4-3 with TRBJ2-1, with a weak D call TRBD2 (5 bases). The V end was cut by 1 base, the J end by 10 bases, with 14 bases between. Germline CDR1 LGHNA, CDR2 YSLEER. The CDR3 runs 14 residues. For the CDR3, the DNA is TGCGCCAGCAGCCAAGCCACTCGGGAAAGCGAGCAGTTCTTC. As protein: CASSQATRESEQFF.

This clonotype has just a few counts. The junction shows a germline mismatch at one end, possibly a read error. This CDR3 reads CASSNSLRETQYF. Here the CDR3 DNA reads TGTGCTAGCAGCAATAGCTTACGGGAGACCCAGTACTTC. The chain is built from TRBV7-7 and TRBJ2-5; D gene unclear. CDR1 and CDR2 (germline): SSHAT, FNYEAQ (reference sequence). This CDR3 contains 13 residues. Drawing the rest from reference TRBV7-7 and TRBJ2-5, the complete variable domain is GAGVSQSPRYKVTKRGQDVTLRCDPISSHATLYWYQQALGQGPEFLTYFNYEAQPDKSGLPSDRFSAERPEGSISTLTIQRTEQRDSAMYRCASSNSLRETQYFGPGTRLLVL.

The chain combines TRBV7-8 with TRBJ1-5; TRBD1 is a possible D gene (5 bases). The CDR3 length is 16 residues. Germline loops: CDR1 SGHVS, CDR2 FQNEAQ. V was shortened by 1 base and J by 3 bases, with 13 bases between the two germline ends. The CDR3 loop is CASSLGTRQPNQPQHF. The CDR3 bases are TGTGCCAGCAGCTTAGGGACCCGACAGCCCAATCAGCCCCAGCATTTT.

The chain is built from TRBV20-1 and TRBJ2-7; D is ambiguous. Germline-derived CDR1 and CDR2 are DFQATT and SNEGSKA (reference sequence). This CDR3 is 11 amino acids long. V dropped 4 bases and J dropped 5 bases, with 9 bases sitting between them. The CDR3 sequence is CSATFWNEQYF. The CDR3 DNA follows: TGCAGTGCTACATTCTGGAACGAGCAGTACTTC.

The V gene is TRBV7-8, the J gene TRBJ2-7; D uncertain. V shed 5 bases and J shed 3 bases, with 20 bases lying between them. CDR3 size: 16 residues. In germline, CDR1 is SGHVS, CDR2 FQNEAQ. CDR3 bases: TGTGCCAGCAGCCCCAACCTAGTCCCAGGTGTCTACGAGCAGTACTTC. Protein: CASSPNLVPGVYEQYF.

The V call is TRBV29-1, the J call TRBJ2-6; TRBD1 is a possible D gene (6 bases). The germline gives CDR1 SQVTM, CDR2 ANQGSEA. The CDR3 contains 15 residues. Trimming took off 2 bases at V and 4 bases at J, with 12 bases between the two ends. The CDR3 DNA is TGCAGCGTTGAAATAGGACAGCCCGGGGCCAACGTCCTGACTTTC. Translating gives CSVEIGQPGANVLTF.

This clonotype has only a few counts. CDR3: CASSIDRDRAPLHF. In DNA, the CDR3 is TGCGCCAGCAGCATAGACCGGGACAGAGCACCCCTCCACTTT. The chain is built from TRBV5-1 and TRBJ1-6, with 7 bases matching TRBD1. Trimming took 4 bases from V and 11 from J; bases not matched to a gene: 9. The CDR3 totals 14 residues. Germline V gene data show CDR1 as SGHRS and CDR2 as YFSETQ.

V usage is TRBV4-3 and J usage is TRBJ1-1; D uncertain. The CDR3 totals 16 residues. With 0 bases removed from V and 0 bases from J, the gap between germline ends came to 11 bases. Germline values: CDR1 LGHNA, CDR2 YSLEER. DNA for the CDR3: TGCGCCAGCAGCCAAGATGTGGGCACCTTGAACACTGAAGCTTTCTTT. It translates to CASSQDVGTLNTEAFF.

DNA of the CDR3: TGTGCCAGCAGCCCATTCAGTCGGACTTACACAGATACGCAGTATTTT. This translates into CASSPFSRTYTDTQYF. J is TRBJ2-3 and V is TRBV7-6; TRBD2 is a possible D gene (5 bases). The CDR3 length is 16 residues. The V end was cut by 5 bases, the J end by 2 bases, with 17 bases between. Germline V lookup: CDR1 SGHVS, CDR2 FNYEAQ.

This chain links TRBV10-3 with TRBJ2-1; D possibly uses TRBD1 or TRBD2 (5 bases each). CDR1 and CDR2 from the germline V gene are ENHRY and SYGVKD. CDR3 length equals 12 residues. The V and J ends lost 8 bases and 4 bases respectively, with 9 bases between them. For the CDR3, the DNA is TGTGCCATCGGGACGTCGTACAATGAGCAGTTCTTC. Amino acids: CAIGTSYNEQFF.